Listed below are T cell receptor beta chains from one sample, sequenced in a study of technical replicates of blood from a few donors. Here immunoSEQ multiplex PCR was the method, and the copy in TCRdb shows in-frame clones only, minus some. The sample holds tens of thousands of clones, around 94% seen once. The sequenced material came from T cells isolated from PBMCs. The receptors shown here come from a human donor in good health. Each CDR3 is given with its conserved first and last residue. The D gene is left open where the match is weak. Where a row states a size, it is once, few, many or the class of an expanded clone; other rows omit it.

CDR3	DNA	V	J	D	length	size
CASSSGTTTGEVFF	TGCGCCAGCAGCTCCGGTACCACCACCGGGGAGGTGTTTTTT	TRBV4-1	TRBJ2-2	NA	14	NA
CASSTGVGETQYF	TGTGCCAGCAGTACAGGGGTAGGTGAGACCCAGTACTTC	TRBV5-6	TRBJ2-5	TRBD1	13	NA
CASSLTLAGGGTDTQYF	TGCGCCAGCAGCTTGACATTAGCGGGAGGAGGCACAGATACGCAGTATTTT	TRBV5-1	TRBJ2-3	TRBD2	17	NA
CASSIQAGGNQPQHF	TGTGCCAGTAGTATTCAGGCAGGGGGCAATCAGCCCCAGCATTTT	TRBV19	TRBJ1-5	NA	15	once
CASSVGLVAGYYEQYF	TGTGCCAGCAGCGTAGGTTTAGTTGCAGGCTACTACGAGCAGTACTTC	TRBV9	TRBJ2-7	NA	16	NA
CASSSGQGRETQYF	TGTGCCAGCAGTTCCGGACAGGGGCGGGAGACCCAGTACTTC	TRBV6-5	TRBJ2-5	TRBD1	14	NA
CASSIRQGRGPMNTEAFF	TGTGCCAGTAGTATCAGACAGGGCCGAGGACCCATGAACACTGAAGCTTTCTTT	TRBV19	TRBJ1-1	TRBD1	18	NA
CASSPTASGRAVEQYF	TGTGCCAGCTCACCAACGGCTAGCGGGAGGGCCGTCGAGCAGTACTTC	TRBV18	TRBJ2-7	TRBD2	16	NA
CASSVGSLPLQYF	TGTGCCAGCAGCGTAGGATCGCTACCATTGCAGTATTTT	TRBV9	TRBJ2-3	NA	13	NA
CATSSLGPSNYGYTF	TGTGCCACCAGCAGTTTGGGCCCCTCTAACTATGGCTACACCTTC	TRBV15	TRBJ1-2	NA	15	NA
CASSEAAYGGGSGYEQYF	TGTGCCAGCAGTGAGGCCGCCTATGGAGGGGGCTCAGGGTACGAGCAGTACTTC	TRBV6-1	TRBJ2-7	NA	18	NA
CASSFPPLYRGTEQFF	TGTGCCAGCAGCTTTCCCCCCCTGTACCGGGGGACTGAGCAGTTCTTC	TRBV7-2	TRBJ2-1	NA	16	NA
CASSLAGTNAYEQYF	TGCGCCAGCAGCTTGGCCGGGACTAACGCCTACGAGCAGTACTTC	TRBV5-1	TRBJ2-7	TRBD2	15	NA
CSVEGQAGNEKLFF	TGCAGCGTTGAGGGACAGGCGGGTAACGAAAAACTGTTTTTT	TRBV29-1	TRBJ1-4	TRBD1	14	NA
CARPQGGGNEKLFF	TGTGCCCGCCCGCAGGGAGGGGGGAATGAAAAACTGTTTTTT	TRBV19	TRBJ1-4	NA	14	NA
CASSSRDRKNIQYF	TGTGCCAGCAGCTCCCGGGACAGGAAAAACATTCAGTACTTC	TRBV11-2	TRBJ2-4	TRBD1	14	NA
CASSQRHSNQPQHF	TGTGCCAGCAGCCAACGACATAGCAATCAGCCCCAGCATTTT	TRBV4-2	TRBJ1-5	NA	14	NA
CASSFAGAPYEQYF	TGTGCCAGCAGCTTCGCGGGGGCGCCTTACGAGCAGTACTTC	TRBV5-4	TRBJ2-7	NA	14	NA
CASRDRVNTEAFF	TGCGCCAGCAGGGACAGGGTGAACACTGAAGCTTTCTTT	TRBV5-1	TRBJ1-1	TRBD1	13	NA
CASSFRGQGSYEQYF	TGTGCCAGCAGCTTTCGTGGCCAGGGCTCCTACGAGCAGTACTTC	TRBV5-5	TRBJ2-7	NA	15	NA
CASSYSGQGTYEQYF	TGTGCCAGCAGTTACTCAGGCCAGGGGACCTACGAGCAGTACTTC	TRBV6-5	TRBJ2-7	NA	15	NA
CASSPTRGTDTQYF	TGTGCCAGCTCCCCTACCCGTGGCACAGATACGCAGTATTTT	TRBV18	TRBJ2-3	NA	14	NA
CASSIDLLATDTQYF	TGTGCCAGTAGTATAGATCTACTAGCGACAGATACGCAGTATTTT	TRBV19	TRBJ2-3	TRBD2	15	NA
CASSDQGGRQPQHF	TGTGCCAGCAGTGATCAGGGAGGGCGGCAGCCCCAGCATTTT	TRBV2	TRBJ1-5	NA	14	NA
CASSASGQGTTDTQYF	TGCGCCAGCAGCGCGAGTGGACAGGGAACTACAGATACGCAGTATTTT	TRBV5-1	TRBJ2-3	TRBD1	16	NA
CASSQVTSLNPDTQYF	TGTGCCAGCAGCCAAGTAACTAGTTTAAATCCCGATACGCAGTATTTT	TRBV4-2	TRBJ2-3	NA	16	NA